This T cell receptor beta chain was profiled in a study of shared clonotypes between healthy human individuals. Deep-level settings were used for running the assay. The table came from immunoSEQ multiplex PCR; TCRdb's copy has only in-frame clones and leaves some out. This sample has 2 million or so clones; roughly 95% occur once, and the top ten carry 0.1% to 0.15%. The TCR sequence derives from a man between 18 and 35 years old in good health. Material: naive CD4+ T cells sorted from blood. The subset: CD45RA+ positively selected.

The CDR3: CASSIYQGIQETQYF. The CDR3 DNA reads as TGTGCCAGCAGCATATACCAGGGGATCCAAGAGACCCAGTACTTC. This chain joins TRBV5-6 and TRBJ2-5, with D possibly being TRBD1 (6 bases). Trimming stripped 4 bases from V and 1 base from J, with 14 bases between. The germline CDR1 and CDR2 sequences are SGHDT and YYEEEE. The CDR3 length is 15 residues. Together with reference TRBV5-6 and TRBJ2-5, the CDR3 gives the full variable domain: DAGVTQSPTHLIKTRGQQVTLRCSPKSGHDTVSWYQQALGQGPQFIFQYYEEEERQRGNFPDRFSGHQFPNYSSELNVNALLLGDSALYLCASSIYQGIQETQYFGPGTRLLVL.